The 3 T cell receptor beta chains below were found in one sample sequenced in a study of Ad26.COV2.S vaccination and SARS-CoV-2 variants. Documented treatment: 15 to 20 received Ad26.COV2.S at low or high dose, single or two shots; about 5 received placebo; per-sample allocation not given. Each sample was drawn 63 days after the first injection (of vaccine or placebo). Sequencing used immunoSEQ multiplex PCR; TCRdb keeps in-frame clones, though not all of them. The sample lists 350,000 to 450,000 clones; about nine tenths were seen once. Source: peripheral blood, taken in a trial of Ad26.COV2.S vaccine versus placebo. The receptors here all came from a person aged 18-65 years who received the Ad26.COV2.S COVID-19 vaccine or a placebo.

The genes are TRBV28 and TRBJ1-1; D may be TRBD1 (6 bases). CDR1 MDHEN and CDR2 SYDVKM come from the germline V gene. This CDR3 comprises 16 residues. The V end was cut by 3 bases, the J end by 3 bases, with 17 bases between. The CDR3 loop is CASSFRGARGDTEAFF. The CDR3 nucleotides read TGTGCCAGCAGTTTTAGAGGGGCGAGGGGGGACACTGAAGCTTTCTTT.

V usage is TRBV11-3 and J usage is TRBJ2-6; D call uncertain. V gave up 5 bases and J gave up 0 bases, with 2 bases separating them. This CDR3 region has 13 residues. Germline V CDR1 and CDR2: SGHNT, YENEEA. The CDR3 protein is CASSPSGANVLTF. CDR3 nucleotides: TGTGCCAGCAGCCCCTCTGGGGCCAACGTCCTGACTTTC.

The rearrangement joins TRBV28 to TRBJ1-1; 8 bases line up with TRBD1. J was trimmed by 1 base and V by 9 bases; bases with no gene match: 7. Germline-derived CDR1 and CDR2 are MDHEN and SYDVKM. CDR3 length: 14 residues. As DNA, the CDR3 is TGTGCCAGTGTACCGGGACAGGAGAACACTGAAGCTTTCTTT. This gives the protein CASVPGQENTEAFF.